This T cell receptor (beta chain) was sequenced in a study of blood T cell repertoires in COVID-19. Study background: Sites in the United States, Italy and Spain provided acute and convalescent COVID-19 samples. Nucleic acid was either cDNA or gDNA, and it came from T cells, B-cell-depleted T cells, or PBMCs.

Original handling: Amplification of reference gene primers provided the estimated nucleated cell counts. The assay was immunoSEQ multiplex PCR, and TCRdb's table has in-frame clones only and misses some. V, J and clone size are taken as reported in that table, and D and trimming were inferred from the DNA itself. This sample yields over 250,000 clones, of which 65% to 90% are seen a single time; roughly 15% belongs to the top ten. The clonotype originates from a human donor in a cohort sampled during active COVID-19. Sequenced: peripheral blood.

The CDR3 is CASSPISGGNEQFF. CDR3 DNA: TGTGCCAGCTCACCCATATCAGGGGGCAATGAGCAGTTCTTC. V and J are TRBV18 and TRBJ2-1; TRBD1 matches at 7 bases. The CDR3 is 14 residues long. In germline, CDR1 is KGHSH, CDR2 LQKENI. J was trimmed by 6 bases and V by 3 bases; bases with no gene match: 5.